This T cell receptor (beta chain) derives from a study of shared clonotypes between healthy human individuals. About the research overall: The study drew on a couple of women and a few men aged 18 to 49 as donors.

The table came from immunoSEQ multiplex PCR; TCRdb's copy has only in-frame clones and leaves some out. Of roughly 2 million clones listed, about 95% are singletons. The naive CD8 population came from CD45RO-negative cells selected for CCR7, without terminally differentiated effector memory CD45RA+ cells. Healthy HIV-negative adults without recent acute infections or vaccinations served as donors. Germline V CDR1 and CDR2: LNHDA, SQIVND (reference sequence). The CDR3 is made up of 11 amino acids. Trimming stripped 8 bases from V and 2 bases from J, with 7 bases between. The sequence derives from a man aged 18 to 29 in good health. The sequenced sample consisted of naive CD8+ T cells sorted from blood. The V and J genes are TRBV19 and TRBJ2-7; tentative D call: TRBD1 (6 bases). In DNA form, the CDR3 reads TGTGCCAGTTCAGGGGCCTACGAGCAGTACTTC. Translating it yields CASSGAYEQYF.